This T cell receptor beta chain emerged from a study of blood T cell repertoires in COVID-19. Only a few counts were recorded for this clone. Germline CDR1 and CDR2: MNHEY and SMNVEV (reference sequence). Trimming pared 8 bases from V and 7 bases from J, leaving 12 bases between. This CDR3 is 12 amino acids long. Here immunoSEQ multiplex PCR was the method, and the copy in TCRdb shows in-frame clones only, minus some. The data show 75,000 to 100,000 clones, with about 88% seen just once and around 20% held by the top ten. The sample comprised peripheral blood. This chain joins TRBV27 and TRBJ1-5; D unclear. The sequence derives from a woman of 80 years or more with acute or convalescent COVID-19. The DNA for the CDR3 is TGTGCCAGCGGGCCCACGGGGCAGCCCCAGCATTTT. Amino acids: CASGPTGQPQHF.